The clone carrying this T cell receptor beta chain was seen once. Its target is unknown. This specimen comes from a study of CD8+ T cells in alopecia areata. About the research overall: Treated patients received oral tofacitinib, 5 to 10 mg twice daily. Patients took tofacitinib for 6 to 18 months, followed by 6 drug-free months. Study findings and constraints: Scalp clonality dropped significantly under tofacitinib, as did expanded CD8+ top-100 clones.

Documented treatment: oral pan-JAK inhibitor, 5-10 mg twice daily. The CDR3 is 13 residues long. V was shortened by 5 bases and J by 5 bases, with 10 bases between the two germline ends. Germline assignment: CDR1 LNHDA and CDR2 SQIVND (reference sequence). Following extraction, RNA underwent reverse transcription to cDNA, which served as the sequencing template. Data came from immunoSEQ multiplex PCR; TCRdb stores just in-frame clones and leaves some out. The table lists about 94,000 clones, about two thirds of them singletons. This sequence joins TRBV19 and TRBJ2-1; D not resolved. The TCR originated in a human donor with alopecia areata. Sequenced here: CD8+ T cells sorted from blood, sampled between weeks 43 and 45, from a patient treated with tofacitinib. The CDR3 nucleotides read TGTGCCAGTAGTTCCGCGGCCGACAATGAGCAGTTCTTC. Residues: CASSSAADNEQFF.